This TCR beta chain emerged from a study of blood T cell repertoires in COVID-19. Looking at the study overall: The United States, Italy and Spain were the sources of the acute and convalescent COVID-19 samples. In each case, the material was cDNA or gDNA derived from T cells, B-cell-depleted T cells, or PBMCs.

In the original processing: Researchers report that nucleated cell counts were estimated from reference gene primer amplification. The repertoire was sequenced with immunoSEQ multiplex PCR; TCRdb's copy has only in-frame clones and lacks some. That table gives V, J and clone size, and the DNA gave D and trimming. The sample holds about 68,000 clones, 90% seen once. This clone was detected a few times. After removal of 5 bases from V and 4 bases from J, the junction contained 9 bases not matched to a gene. Germline V gene data show CDR1 as SGHTA and CDR2 as FQGNSA. CDR3 length equals 16 residues. V and J are TRBV7-2 and TRBJ2-2, with 8 bases lining up with TRBD1. The sample taken for sequencing was peripheral blood. The source is a human donor in a cohort sampled during active COVID-19. CDR3 sequence (DNA): TGTGCCAGCAGCGCTCCCGGGACAGGTACCACCGGGGAGCTGTTTTTT. Protein: CASSAPGTGTTGELFF.